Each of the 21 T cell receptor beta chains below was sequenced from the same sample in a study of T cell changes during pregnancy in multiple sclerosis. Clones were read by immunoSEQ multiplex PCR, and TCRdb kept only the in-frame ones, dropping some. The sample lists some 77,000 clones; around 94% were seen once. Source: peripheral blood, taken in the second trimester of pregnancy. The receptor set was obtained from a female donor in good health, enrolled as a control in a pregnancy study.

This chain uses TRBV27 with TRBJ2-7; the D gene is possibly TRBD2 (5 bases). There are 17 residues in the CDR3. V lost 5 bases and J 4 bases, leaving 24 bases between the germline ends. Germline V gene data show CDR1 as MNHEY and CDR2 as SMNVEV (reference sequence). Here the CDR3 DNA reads TGTGCCAGCAGTCCCGACCCGGGAAGGAGGTCAGTTTACGAGCAGTACTTC. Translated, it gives CASSPDPGRRSVYEQYF.

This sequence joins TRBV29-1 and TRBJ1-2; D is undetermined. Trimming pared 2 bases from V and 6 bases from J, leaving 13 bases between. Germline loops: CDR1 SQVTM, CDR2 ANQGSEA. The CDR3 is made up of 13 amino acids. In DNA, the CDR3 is TGCAGCGTTGAAATTCCGCTTGGGCATGGCTACACCTTC. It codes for CSVEIPLGHGYTF.

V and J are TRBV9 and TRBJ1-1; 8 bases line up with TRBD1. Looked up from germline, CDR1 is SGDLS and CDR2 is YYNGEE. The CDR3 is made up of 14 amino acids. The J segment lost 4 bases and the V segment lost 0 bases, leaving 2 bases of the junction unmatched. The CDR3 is CASSVATGGTEAFF. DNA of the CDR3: TGTGCCAGCAGCGTAGCCACAGGGGGCACTGAAGCTTTCTTT.

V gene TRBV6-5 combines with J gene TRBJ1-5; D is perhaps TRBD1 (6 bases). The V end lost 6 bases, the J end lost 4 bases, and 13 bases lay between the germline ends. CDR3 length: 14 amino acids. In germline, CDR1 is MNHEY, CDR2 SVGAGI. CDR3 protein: CASRRNRANQPQHF. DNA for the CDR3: TGTGCCAGCAGGCGGAACAGGGCTAATCAGCCCCAGCATTTT.

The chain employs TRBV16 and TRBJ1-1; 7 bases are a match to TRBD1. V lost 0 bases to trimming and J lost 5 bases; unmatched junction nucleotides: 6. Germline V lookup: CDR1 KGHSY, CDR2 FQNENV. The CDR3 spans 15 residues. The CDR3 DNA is TGTGCCAGCAGCCAATCACAGGGGCGGAGAACTGAAGCTTTCTTT. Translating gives CASSQSQGRRTEAFF.

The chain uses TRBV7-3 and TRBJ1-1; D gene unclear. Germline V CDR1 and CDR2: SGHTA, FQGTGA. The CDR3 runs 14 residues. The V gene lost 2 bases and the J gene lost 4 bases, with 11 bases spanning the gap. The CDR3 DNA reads TGTGCCAGCAGCTTAGGTGGCGAGGGCACTGAAGCTTTCTTT. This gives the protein CASSLGGEGTEAFF.

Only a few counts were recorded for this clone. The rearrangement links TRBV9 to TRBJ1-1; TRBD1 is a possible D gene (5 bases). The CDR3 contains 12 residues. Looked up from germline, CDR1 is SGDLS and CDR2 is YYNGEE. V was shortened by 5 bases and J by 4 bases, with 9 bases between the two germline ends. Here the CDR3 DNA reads TGTGCCAGCAGAGGGGTGGGCACTGAAGCTTTCTTT. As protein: CASRGVGTEAFF.

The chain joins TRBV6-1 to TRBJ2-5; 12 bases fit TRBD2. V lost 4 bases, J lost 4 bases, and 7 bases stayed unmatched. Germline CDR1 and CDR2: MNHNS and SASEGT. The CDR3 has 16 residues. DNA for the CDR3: TGTGCCAGCAGTGGCCGTCTAGCGGGGGGGCCAGAGACCCAGTACTTC. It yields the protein CASSGRLAGGPETQYF.

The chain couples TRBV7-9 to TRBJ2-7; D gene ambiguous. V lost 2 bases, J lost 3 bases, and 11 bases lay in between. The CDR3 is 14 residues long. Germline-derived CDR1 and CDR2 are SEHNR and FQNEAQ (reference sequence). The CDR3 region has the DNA TGTGCCAGCAGCTTAACAAACAGCATCTACGAGCAGTACTTC. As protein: CASSLTNSIYEQYF.

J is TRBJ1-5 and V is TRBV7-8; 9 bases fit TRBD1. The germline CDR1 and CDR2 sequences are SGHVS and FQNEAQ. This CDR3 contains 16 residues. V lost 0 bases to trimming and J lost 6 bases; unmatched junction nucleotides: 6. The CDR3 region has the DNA TGTGCCAGCAGCTTAGCGGACAGGGGATGGACTCAGCCCCAGCATTTT. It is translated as CASSLADRGWTQPQHF.

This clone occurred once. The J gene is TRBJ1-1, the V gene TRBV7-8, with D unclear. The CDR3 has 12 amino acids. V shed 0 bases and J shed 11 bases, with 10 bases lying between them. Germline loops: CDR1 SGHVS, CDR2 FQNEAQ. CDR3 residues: CASSLAASGAFF. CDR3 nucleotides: TGTGCCAGCAGCTTAGCGGCGTCCGGGGCTTTCTTT.

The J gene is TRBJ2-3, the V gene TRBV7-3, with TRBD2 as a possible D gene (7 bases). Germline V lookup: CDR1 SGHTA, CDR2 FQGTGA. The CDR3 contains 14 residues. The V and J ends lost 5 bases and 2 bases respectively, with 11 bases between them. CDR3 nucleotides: TGTGCCAGCAGCCGGGGGGCGAACACAGATACGCAGTATTTT. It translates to CASSRGANTDTQYF.

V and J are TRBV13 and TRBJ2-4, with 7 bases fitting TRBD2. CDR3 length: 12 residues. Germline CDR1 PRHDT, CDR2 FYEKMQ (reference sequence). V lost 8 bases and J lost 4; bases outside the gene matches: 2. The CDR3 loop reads CASASGKNIQYF. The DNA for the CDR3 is TGTGCCAGCGCTAGCGGAAAAAACATTCAGTACTTC.

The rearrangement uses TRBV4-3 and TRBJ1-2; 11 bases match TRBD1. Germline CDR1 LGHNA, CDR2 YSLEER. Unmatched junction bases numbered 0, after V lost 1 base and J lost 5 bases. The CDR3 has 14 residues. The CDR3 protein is CASSQGDRGYGYTF. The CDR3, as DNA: TGCGCCAGCAGCCAAGGGGACAGGGGGTATGGCTACACCTTC.

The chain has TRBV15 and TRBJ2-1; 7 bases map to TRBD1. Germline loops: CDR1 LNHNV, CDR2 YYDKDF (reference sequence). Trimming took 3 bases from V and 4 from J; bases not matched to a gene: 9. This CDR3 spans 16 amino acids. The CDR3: CATSSPRDRTYNEQFF. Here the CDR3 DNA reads TGTGCCACCAGCAGCCCCCGGGACAGAACTTACAATGAGCAGTTCTTC.

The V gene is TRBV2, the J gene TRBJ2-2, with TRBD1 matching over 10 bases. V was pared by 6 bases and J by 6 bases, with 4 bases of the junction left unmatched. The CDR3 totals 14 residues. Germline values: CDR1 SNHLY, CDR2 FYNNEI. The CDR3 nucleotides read TGTGCCAGCAGGGGACAGGGGAAGCCCGGGGAGCTGTTTTTT. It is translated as CASRGQGKPGELFF.

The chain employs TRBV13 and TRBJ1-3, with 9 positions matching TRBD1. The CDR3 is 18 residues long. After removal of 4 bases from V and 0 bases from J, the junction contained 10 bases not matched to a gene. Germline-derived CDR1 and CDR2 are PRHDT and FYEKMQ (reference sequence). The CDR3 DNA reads TGTGCCAGCAGCTCACCCGGGACAGGGCCCTTCTCTGGAAACACCATATATTTT. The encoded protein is CASSSPGTGPFSGNTIYF. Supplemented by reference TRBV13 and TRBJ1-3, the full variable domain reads AAGVIQSPRHLIKEKRETATLKCYPIPRHDTVYWYQQGPGQDPQFLISFYEKMQSDKGSIPDRFSAQQFSDYHSELNMSSLELGDSALYFCASSSPGTGPFSGNTIYFGEGSWLTVV.

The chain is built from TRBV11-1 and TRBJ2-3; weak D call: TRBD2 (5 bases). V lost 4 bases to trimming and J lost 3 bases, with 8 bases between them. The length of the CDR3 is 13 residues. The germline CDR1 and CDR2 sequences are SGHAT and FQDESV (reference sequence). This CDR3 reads CASSYGETDTQYF. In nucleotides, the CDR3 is TGTGCCAGCAGCTATGGGGAGACAGATACGCAGTATTTT. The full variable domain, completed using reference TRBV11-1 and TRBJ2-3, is EAEVAQSPRYKITEKSQAVAFWCDPISGHATLYWYRQILGQGPELLVQFQDESVVDDSQLPKDRFSAERLKGVDSTLKIQPAELGDSAMYLCASSYGETDTQYFGPGTRLTVL.

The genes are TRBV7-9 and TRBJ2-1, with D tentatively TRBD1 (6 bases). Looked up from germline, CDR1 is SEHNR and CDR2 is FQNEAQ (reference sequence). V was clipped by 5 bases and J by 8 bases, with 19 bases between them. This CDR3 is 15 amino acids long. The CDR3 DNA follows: TGTGCCAGCAGCCAAGCAGGGAGCCCAGGGGATGAGCAGTTCTTC. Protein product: CASSQAGSPGDEQFF.

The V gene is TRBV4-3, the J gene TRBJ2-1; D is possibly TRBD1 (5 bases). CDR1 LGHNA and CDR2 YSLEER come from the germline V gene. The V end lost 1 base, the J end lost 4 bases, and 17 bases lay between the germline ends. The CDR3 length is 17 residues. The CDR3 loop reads CASSQGVVRTPYNEQFF. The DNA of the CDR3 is TGCGCCAGCAGCCAAGGGGTCGTCAGGACACCATACAATGAGCAGTTCTTC.

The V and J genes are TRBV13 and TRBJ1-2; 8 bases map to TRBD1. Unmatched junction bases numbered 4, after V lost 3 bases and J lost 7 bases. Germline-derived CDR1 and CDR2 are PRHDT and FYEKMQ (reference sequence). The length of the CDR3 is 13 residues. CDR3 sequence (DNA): TGTGCCAGCAGCTTCGACAGGGGACGTGGCTACACCTTC. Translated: CASSFDRGRGYTF. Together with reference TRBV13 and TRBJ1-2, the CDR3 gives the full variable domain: AAGVIQSPRHLIKEKRETATLKCYPIPRHDTVYWYQQGPGQDPQFLISFYEKMQSDKGSIPDRFSAQQFSDYHSELNMSSLELGDSALYFCASSFDRGRGYTFGSGTRLTVV.